This paragraph reports one TCR beta chain. Its antigen is undetermined. The source of the sample is a study of PD-1 blockade in classical Hodgkin lymphoma. Study-level results: CD4+ TCR diversity climbed significantly by C4D1, unlike CD8+ TCR diversity.

All trial patients relapsed after autologous stem cell transplantation. Data came from immunoSEQ multiplex PCR; TCRdb stores just in-frame clones and leaves some out. The table has about 97,000 clones, approximately 80% seen once. Sample: peripheral blood mononuclear cells (PBMCs), taken at baseline. The origin of this receptor is a human donor with classical Hodgkin lymphoma.

In DNA form, the CDR3 reads TGTGCCAGCAGAACGACTAGCGCCTCCTACAATGAGCAGTTCTTC. Its protein is CASRTTSASYNEQFF. V usage is TRBV7-2 and J usage is TRBJ2-1; 8 nucleotides match TRBD2. In germline, CDR1 is SGHTA, CDR2 FQGNSA. With V trimmed by 6 bases and J by 0 bases, 4 bases remained unmatched. The CDR3 totals 15 residues.